The rows below give T cell receptor beta chains drawn from one sample of a study of cytomegalovirus exposure and HLA in healthy donors. Clones were sequenced by immunoSEQ multiplex PCR, and TCRdb holds only the in-frame ones, with some missing. Its table lists 120,000 to 150,000 clones. The source material was PBMCs. These receptors were obtained from a woman in her forties or fifties in good health and CMV-seronegative. The CDR3 runs from the conserved cysteine through the conserved F or W. Each record gives: V gene, D gene, CDR3 length, J gene, CDR3 protein, CDR3 DNA. A D gene is named only where the DNA matches it firmly.

v_gene: TRBV29-1
d_gene: .
len: 14
j_gene: TRBJ2-3
CDR3aa: CSVERRGLTDTQYF
CDR3nt: TGCAGCGTTGAAAGGAGGGGGCTCACAGATACGCAGTATTTT

v_gene: TRBV5-4
d_gene: TRBD1
len: 15
j_gene: TRBJ2-7
CDR3aa: CASSFGGQGNYEQYF
CDR3nt: TGTGCCAGCAGCTTCGGGGGACAGGGGAACTACGAGCAGTACTTC

v_gene: TRBV5-4
d_gene: .
len: 15
j_gene: TRBJ1-3
CDR3aa: CASSAPGISGNTIYF
CDR3nt: TGTGCCAGCAGCGCGCCGGGAATCTCTGGAAACACCATATATTTT

v_gene: TRBV7-9
d_gene: TRBD1
len: 16
j_gene: TRBJ1-5
CDR3aa: CASSLGTASGNQPQHF
CDR3nt: TGTGCCAGCAGCTTGGGGACAGCCTCTGGCAATCAGCCCCAGCATTTT

v_gene: TRBV5-5
d_gene: .
len: 13
j_gene: TRBJ1-2
CDR3aa: CASRVQGTYGYTF
CDR3nt: TGTGCCAGCAGGGTACAGGGTACCTATGGCTACACCTTC

v_gene: TRBV27
d_gene: TRBD1
len: 16
j_gene: TRBJ2-1
CDR3aa: CASTTYDRGPRNEQFF
CDR3nt: TGTGCCAGCACCACCTACGACAGGGGGCCTAGGAATGAGCAGTTCTTC

v_gene: TRBV18
d_gene: .
len: 15
j_gene: TRBJ2-5
CDR3aa: CASSPSRRGRETQYF
CDR3nt: TGTGCCAGCTCACCTTCACGGAGGGGGCGAGAGACCCAGTACTTC

v_gene: TRBV6-6
d_gene: .
len: 14
j_gene: TRBJ2-7
CDR3aa: CASTPTVQAYEQYF
CDR3nt: TGTGCCAGCACCCCTACCGTCCAGGCTTACGAGCAGTACTTC

v_gene: TRBV6-1
d_gene: TRBD2
len: 15
j_gene: TRBJ2-7
CDR3aa: CASSDLASGRYEQYF
CDR3nt: TGTGCCAGCAGTGATTTGGCTAGCGGGAGATACGAGCAGTACTTC

v_gene: TRBV9
d_gene: TRBD2
len: 14
j_gene: TRBJ2-2
CDR3aa: CASSVAGGPGELFF
CDR3nt: TGTGCCAGCAGCGTAGCGGGAGGGCCCGGGGAGCTGTTTTTT

v_gene: TRBV28
d_gene: TRBD2
len: 15
j_gene: TRBJ2-7
CDR3aa: CASSSLAGGSYEQYF
CDR3nt: TGTGCCAGCAGTTCGTTAGCGGGGGGGTCGTACGAGCAGTACTTC

v_gene: TRBV19
d_gene: TRBD1
len: 18
j_gene: TRBJ2-5
CDR3aa: CASSSLPRDRGYPETQYF
CDR3nt: TGTGCCAGTAGTTCTTTACCCCGGGACAGGGGGTATCCAGAGACCCAGTACTTC

v_gene: TRBV18
d_gene: .
len: 20
j_gene: TRBJ2-6
CDR3aa: CASSPLPSSRARSGANVLTF
CDR3nt: TGTGCCAGCTCACCCCTGCCCTCTTCGAGGGCACGGTCTGGGGCCAACGTCCTGACTTTC

v_gene: TRBV6-5
d_gene: .
len: 11
j_gene: TRBJ2-1
CDR3aa: CASGSGQEQFF
CDR3nt: TGTGCCAGCGGGTCGGGACAAGAGCAGTTCTTC

v_gene: TRBV6-6
d_gene: TRBD1
len: 14
j_gene: TRBJ2-7
CDR3aa: CASSTGTGGDEQYF
CDR3nt: TGTGCCAGCAGTACCGGGACAGGGGGCGATGAGCAGTACTTC

v_gene: TRBV5-1
d_gene: .
len: 15
j_gene: TRBJ1-1
CDR3aa: CASSLIAGANTEAFF
CDR3nt: TGCGCCAGCAGCTTGATTGCAGGCGCGAACACTGAAGCTTTCTTT

v_gene: TRBV6-5
d_gene: TRBD2
len: 15
j_gene: TRBJ2-1
CDR3aa: CASRILAGVLDEQFF
CDR3nt: TGTGCCAGCAGAATACTAGCGGGAGTCTTAGATGAGCAGTTCTTC

v_gene: TRBV7-9
d_gene: .
len: 15
j_gene: TRBJ1-5
CDR3aa: CASSPPGRDDQPQHF
CDR3nt: TGTGCCAGCAGCCCCCCCGGGAGGGACGATCAGCCCCAGCATTTT

v_gene: TRBV29-1
d_gene: TRBD1
len: 12
j_gene: TRBJ1-1
CDR3aa: CSVAQGGSEAFF
CDR3nt: TGCAGCGTTGCGCAGGGGGGATCTGAAGCTTTCTTT

v_gene: TRBV7-9
d_gene: .
len: 16
j_gene: TRBJ2-3
CDR3aa: CASTQVLGRGTDTQYF
CDR3nt: TGTGCCAGCACCCAAGTCCTTGGGCGAGGGACAGATACGCAGTATTTT

v_gene: TRBV25-1
d_gene: .
len: 18
j_gene: TRBJ1-4
CDR3aa: CASSEFSRHWGGFEKLFF
CDR3nt: TGTGCCAGCAGTGAATTTTCCCGGCATTGGGGAGGCTTTGAAAAACTGTTTTTT

v_gene: TRBV4-1
d_gene: .
len: 16
j_gene: TRBJ1-5
CDR3aa: CASSQGGGSVNQPQHF
CDR3nt: TGCGCCAGCAGCCAAGGGGGAGGGTCAGTCAATCAGCCCCAGCATTTT

v_gene: TRBV5-5
d_gene: TRBD1
len: 18
j_gene: TRBJ2-7
CDR3aa: CASSSPPPSNRGTYEQYF
CDR3nt: TGTGCCAGCAGCTCCCCCCCTCCCTCAAACAGGGGGACCTACGAGCAGTACTTC

v_gene: TRBV19
d_gene: TRBD1
len: 14
j_gene: TRBJ1-2
CDR3aa: CASTPDRALRGYTF
CDR3nt: TGTGCCAGTACTCCCGACAGGGCCCTGAGGGGCTACACCTTC

v_gene: TRBV6-5
d_gene: .
len: 14
j_gene: TRBJ1-6
CDR3aa: CASSYRGYNSPLHF
CDR3nt: TGTGCCAGCAGTTATAGGGGATATAATTCACCCCTCCACTTT

v_gene: TRBV7-6
d_gene: TRBD2
len: 17
j_gene: TRBJ2-1
CDR3aa: CASSLAPGTSSYNEQFF
CDR3nt: TGTGCCAGCAGCTTAGCGCCGGGGACTAGCTCATACAATGAGCAGTTCTTC

v_gene: TRBV30
d_gene: .
len: 13
j_gene: TRBJ1-2
CDR3aa: CAWSGGPNYGYTF
CDR3nt: TGTGCCTGGAGTGGGGGCCCTAACTATGGCTACACCTTC

v_gene: TRBV2
d_gene: .
len: 13
j_gene: TRBJ1-3
CDR3aa: CASSTGVGNTIYF
CDR3nt: TGTGCCAGCAGTACGGGGGTTGGAAACACCATATATTTT

v_gene: TRBV6-5
d_gene: .
len: 13
j_gene: TRBJ1-6
CDR3aa: CASRRQPNSPLHF
CDR3nt: TGTGCCAGCAGGCGACAGCCTAATTCACCCCTCCACTTT

v_gene: TRBV18
d_gene: .
len: 15
j_gene: TRBJ2-3
CDR3aa: CASSPRLVKTDTQYF
CDR3nt: TGTGCCAGCTCACCGAGACTAGTTAAAACAGATACGCAGTATTTT

v_gene: TRBV27
d_gene: TRBD2
len: 16
j_gene: TRBJ2-7
CDR3aa: CASSLGGSGNPYEQYF
CDR3nt: TGTGCCAGCAGTTTAGGTGGTAGCGGGAACCCCTACGAGCAGTACTTC

v_gene: TRBV2
d_gene: TRBD1
len: 14
j_gene: TRBJ1-6
CDR3aa: CASRVQGGTSPLHF
CDR3nt: TGTGCCAGCCGCGTACAGGGGGGCACTTCACCCCTCCACTTT

v_gene: TRBV6-1
d_gene: TRBD2
len: 17
j_gene: TRBJ2-7
CDR3aa: CASSGTYLSGSYGEQYF
CDR3nt: TGTGCCAGCAGTGGGACTTACCTTAGCGGGAGTTACGGCGAGCAGTACTTC

v_gene: TRBV28
d_gene: .
len: 14
j_gene: TRBJ1-5
CDR3aa: CASIEVSRSQPQHF
CDR3nt: TGTGCCAGCATTGAGGTCTCGCGGAGTCAGCCCCAGCATTTT

v_gene: TRBV2
d_gene: .
len: 14
j_gene: TRBJ2-7
CDR3aa: CASKAELGIYEQYF
CDR3nt: TGTGCCAGCAAGGCGGAACTAGGTATCTACGAGCAGTACTTC

v_gene: TRBV5-1
d_gene: TRBD1
len: 17
j_gene: TRBJ1-4
CDR3aa: CASSLGGQTERVEKLFF
CDR3nt: TGCGCCAGCAGCTTGGGGGGACAGACTGAACGGGTTGAAAAACTGTTTTTT

v_gene: TRBV2
d_gene: TRBD1
len: 14
j_gene: TRBJ1-2
CDR3aa: CASRDDRVGGGYTF
CDR3nt: TGTGCCAGCAGGGACGACAGGGTAGGGGGTGGCTACACCTTC

v_gene: TRBV2
d_gene: TRBD1
len: 16
j_gene: TRBJ1-4
CDR3aa: CASRDRGLRGIEKLFF
CDR3nt: TGTGCCAGCAGAGACAGGGGGCTGAGGGGGATTGAAAAACTGTTTTTT

v_gene: TRBV5-8
d_gene: TRBD2
len: 14
j_gene: TRBJ2-4
CDR3aa: CASRRENLKNIQYF
CDR3nt: TGTGCCAGCAGGCGGGAGAACCTGAAAAACATTCAGTACTTC

v_gene: TRBV6-1
d_gene: .
len: 17
j_gene: TRBJ1-5
CDR3aa: CASSEALPGGSYQPQHF
CDR3nt: TGTGCCAGCAGTGAAGCGCTTCCCGGGGGATCCTATCAGCCCCAGCATTTT

v_gene: TRBV18
d_gene: TRBD1
len: 17
j_gene: TRBJ2-3
CDR3aa: CASSPISGTGISDTQYF
CDR3nt: TGTGCCAGCTCACCAATCTCAGGGACAGGGATCTCAGATACGCAGTATTTT

v_gene: TRBV4-3
d_gene: TRBD1
len: 14
j_gene: TRBJ2-1
CDR3aa: CASSPRTGDNEQFF
CDR3nt: TGCGCCAGCAGCCCGAGGACAGGGGACAATGAGCAGTTCTTC

v_gene: TRBV28
d_gene: .
len: 12
j_gene: TRBJ1-5
CDR3aa: CASSRLNQPQHF
CDR3nt: TGTGCCAGCAGTCGACTTAATCAGCCCCAGCATTTT

v_gene: TRBV10-3
d_gene: TRBD1
len: 19
j_gene: TRBJ1-6
CDR3aa: CAISEGRTRQGHYNSPLHF
CDR3nt: TGTGCCATCAGTGAGGGTAGGACACGACAGGGTCACTATAATTCACCCCTCCACTTT

v_gene: TRBV9
d_gene: .
len: 13
j_gene: TRBJ1-5
CDR3aa: CASSVGGGQPQHF
CDR3nt: TGTGCCAGCAGCGTGGGGGGAGGGCAGCCCCAGCATTTT

v_gene: TRBV9
d_gene: .
len: 9
j_gene: TRBJ1-2
CDR3aa: CASSPTVTF
CDR3nt: TGTGCCAGCAGCCCCACAGTCACCTTC

v_gene: TRBV25-1
d_gene: .
len: 16
j_gene: TRBJ1-1
CDR3aa: CASSELNTGWGTEAFF
CDR3nt: TGTGCCAGCAGTGAATTAAATACAGGGTGGGGCACTGAAGCTTTCTTT

v_gene: TRBV6-1
d_gene: TRBD2
len: 14
j_gene: TRBJ2-5
CDR3aa: CASSEGGGRETQYF
CDR3nt: TGTGCCAGCAGTGAAGGGGGGGGACGGGAGACCCAGTACTTC

v_gene: TRBV9
d_gene: TRBD1
len: 15
j_gene: TRBJ2-3
CDR3aa: CASSAGQGAFNTQYF
CDR3nt: TGTGCCAGCAGCGCCGGACAGGGGGCATTTAATACGCAGTATTTT

v_gene: TRBV7-9
d_gene: .
len: 17
j_gene: TRBJ2-2
CDR3aa: CASSLFWDGGNTGELFF
CDR3nt: TGTGCCAGCAGCTTATTTTGGGACGGGGGGAACACCGGGGAGCTGTTTTTT

v_gene: TRBV9
d_gene: .
len: 16
j_gene: TRBJ2-7
CDR3aa: CASSVASTYRGGEQYF
CDR3nt: TGTGCCAGCAGCGTAGCTAGTACCTACAGGGGAGGCGAGCAGTACTTC

v_gene: TRBV2
d_gene: TRBD1
len: 14
j_gene: TRBJ1-6
CDR3aa: CASRAGTVNSPLHF
CDR3nt: TGTGCCAGCAGAGCCGGGACAGTGAATTCACCCCTCCACTTT

v_gene: TRBV28
d_gene: TRBD2
len: 14
j_gene: TRBJ2-5
CDR3aa: CASRIAGTQETQYF
CDR3nt: TGTGCCAGCAGAATAGCGGGAACCCAAGAGACCCAGTACTTC